The clone carrying this T cell receptor beta chain appeared a few times. At one boundary the junction diverges from the germline segment, which might be a read error. Germline CDR1 is SGHRS and CDR2 is YFSETQ. This CDR3 contains 13 residues. The data were taken from a study of T-cell reconstitution after alpha-beta-depleted transplantation in children. A TCRbeta library incorporating unique molecular identifiers was prepared. One entry per CDR3 protein, called by TCRdb with MiXCR from the PCR reads. The data show approximately 270,000 distinct CDR3 sequences, approximately 9.6% seen once. Sequencing was performed on PBMCs from the stem cell graft donor, taken from the stem cell graft. This clonotype was obtained from a human donor who donated a stem cell graft to a child with SCID. This chain joins TRBV5-1 and TRBJ1-1; no clear D gene. CDR3 sequence: CASSLQLNTEVFF. The CDR3 DNA reads TGCGCCAGCAGCCTACAGTTGAACACTGAAGTTTTCTTT.